This record concerns one T cell receptor (beta chain) sequence. Its antigen remains unknown. This sample is part of a study of cytomegalovirus exposure and HLA in healthy donors. Overall study results and limits: Reportedly, TCR beta sequences accurately predicted HLA-A and HLA-B alleles in most subjects. Roughly uniform sequencing depth across donors was assumed, possibly incorrectly. In a later analysis, TCR association rates varied by HLA locus: DRB1 most, HLA-C fewest.

The CDR3 loop spans 16 amino acids. Primers for the PCR totalled 60 Vbeta and 13 Jbeta. The table came from immunoSEQ multiplex PCR; TCRdb's copy has only in-frame clones and leaves some out. Of roughly 190,000 clones in the sample, more than 75% were seen once. This receptor was obtained from a woman between 45 and 65 years old in good health and CMV-seropositive. Sequenced material: PBMCs. This rearrangement joins TRBV21-1 to TRBJ2-1; the table assigns TRBD2, which was not confirmed against the DNA. TRBV21-1 is a pseudogene locus. CDR3 sequence: CASSEERVPSYNEQFF. The CDR3 DNA reads as TGTGCCAGCAGCGAGGAGAGGGTCCCCTCCTACAATGAGCAGTTCTTC.